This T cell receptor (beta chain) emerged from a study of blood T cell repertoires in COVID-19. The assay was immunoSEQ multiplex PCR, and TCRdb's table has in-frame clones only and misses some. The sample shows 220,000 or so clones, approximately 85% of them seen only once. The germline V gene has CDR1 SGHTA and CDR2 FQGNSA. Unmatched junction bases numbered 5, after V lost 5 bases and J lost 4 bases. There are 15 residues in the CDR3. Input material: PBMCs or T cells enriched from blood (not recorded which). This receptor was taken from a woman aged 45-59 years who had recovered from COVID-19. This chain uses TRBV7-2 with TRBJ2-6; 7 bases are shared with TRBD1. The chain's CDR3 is CASSDNRGGANVLTF. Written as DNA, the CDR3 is TGTGCCAGCAGCGACAACAGGGGAGGGGCCAACGTCCTGACTTTC. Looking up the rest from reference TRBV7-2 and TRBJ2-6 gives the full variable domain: GAGVSQSPSNKVTEKGKDVELRCDPISGHTALYWYRQSLGQGLEFLIYFQGNSAPDKSGLPSDRFSAERTGGSVSTLTIQRTQQEDSAVYLCASSDNRGGANVLTFGAGSRLTVL.